A selection of T cell receptor beta chains follows, all from one sample in a study of radiotherapy plus CTLA-4 blockade in lung cancer. Sequencing was performed with immunoSEQ multiplex PCR; in TCRdb, only in-frame clones are kept and a portion is missing. The sample lists about 80,000 clones, under 90% occurring once. The source was peripheral blood, collected from a patient treated with radiotherapy plus ipilimumab. These receptors came from a human donor with non-small cell lung cancer who had stable disease on radiotherapy plus ipilimumab. Each CDR3 is given with its conserved first and last residue. A D gene is named only where the DNA matches it firmly. Clone sizes are given selectively: once, few, many, or a class where the clone is expanded.

j_gene | abundance | d_gene | v_gene | CDR3nt | CDR3aa
TRBJ2-6 | NA | NA | TRBV7-8 | TGTGCCAGCAGCCAGGGGTTCTCTGGGGCCAACGTCCTGACTTTC | CASSQGFSGANVLTF
TRBJ1-4 | NA | NA | TRBV5-8 | TGTGCCAGCAGCTTGTTACAGCAAAAAAATGAAAAACTGTTTTTT | CASSLLQQKNEKLFF
TRBJ1-1 | once | NA | TRBV6-1 | TGTGCCAGCAGTGAATTTCCCATAAACACTGAAGCTTTCTTT | CASSEFPINTEAFF
TRBJ2-3 | once | NA | TRBV5-8 | TGTGCCAGCAGATCTGGACAGGGACTAGGCATGGCAGATACGCAGTATTTT | CASRSGQGLGMADTQYF
TRBJ2-3 | NA | TRBD1 | TRBV6-6 | TGTGCCAGCAGCCGCTCCGTGGGACAGGGGTTAGATACGCAGTATTTT | CASSRSVGQGLDTQYF
TRBJ2-5 | NA | NA | TRBV4-1 | TGCGCCAGCAGCCAGGAAGAGACCCAGTACTTC | CASSQEETQYF
TRBJ1-2 | NA | NA | TRBV9 | TGTGCCAGCAGCGCCGGGACATTCAACTATGGCTACACCTTC | CASSAGTFNYGYTF
TRBJ1-6 | NA | NA | TRBV2 | TGTGCCAGCAGTGAATGGGGGAGCTTGGGTAATTCACCCCTCCACTTT | CASSEWGSLGNSPLHF
TRBJ2-1 | NA | NA | TRBV7-3 | TGTGCCAGCAGCCTCGGTCTTGATGAGCAGTTCTTC | CASSLGLDEQFF
TRBJ2-5 | few | TRBD2 | TRBV4-2 | TGTGCCAGCAGCCAAGATTGGACTAGCGGTGAGACCCAGTACTTC | CASSQDWTSGETQYF
TRBJ2-5 | NA | NA | TRBV7-6 | TGTGCCAGCAGCTTAGCAGTGACAAAGGAGACCCAGTACTTC | CASSLAVTKETQYF
TRBJ2-7 | NA | NA | TRBV19 | TGTGCCAGTAGTCAGACACCCATTGGGACGGGCTACGAGCAGTACTTC | CASSQTPIGTGYEQYF
TRBJ1-5 | NA | NA | TRBV2 | TGTGCCAGCAGGAGGGACAACAATCAGCCCCAGCATTTT | CASRRDNNQPQHF
TRBJ2-1 | NA | TRBD2 | TRBV5-1 | TGCGCCAGCAGCTTTACTAGCGGGAGTTCCAATGAGCAGTTCTTC | CASSFTSGSSNEQFF
TRBJ2-5 | NA | TRBD2 | TRBV10-2 | TGCGCCAGCAGTGAGACAGCCGCGGGGGGGACCCAGTACTTC | CASSETAAGGTQYF
TRBJ1-2 | NA | NA | TRBV9 | TGTGCCAGCAGCGCCAGGGCTTATGGCTACACCTTC | CASSARAYGYTF
TRBJ2-7 | NA | NA | TRBV11-2 | TGTGCCAGCAGCCGAATTGGTCAAGGGGGCTCCTACGAGCAGTACTTC | CASSRIGQGGSYEQYF
TRBJ2-5 | NA | NA | TRBV9 | TGTGCCAGCAGCGTAGATGGGGATAGGGAGACCCAGTACTTC | CASSVDGDRETQYF
TRBJ2-7 | NA | TRBD1 | TRBV19 | TGTGCCAGTAGTATGTTGGGACAGGGTCGGTACGAGCAGTACTTC | CASSMLGQGRYEQYF
TRBJ2-7 | NA | TRBD1 | TRBV6-6 | TGTGCCAGCAGTTCTGACAGGGGGCCCTACGAGCAGTACTTC | CASSSDRGPYEQYF
TRBJ1-6 | NA | TRBD1 | TRBV4-2 | TGTGCCAGCAGCCAAGAAGGGACCAGGGGGCGACCCGATAATTCACCCCTCCACTTT | CASSQEGTRGRPDNSPLHF
TRBJ2-1 | NA | NA | TRBV7-9 | TGTGCCAGCAGCTTACCCCTAGCGTCTAGCTCCTACAATGAGCAGTTCTTC | CASSLPLASSSYNEQFF
TRBJ2-1 | NA | TRBD2 | TRBV12-5 | TGTGCTAGTGGTTCCCAGGGACTAGCGGGAGGCCCCCAGGGCTACAATGAGCAGTTCTTC | CASGSQGLAGGPQGYNEQFF
TRBJ2-7 | NA | TRBD1 | TRBV7-9 | TGTGCCAGCAGCTTTCGGACAGGCAGCACCTCCTACGAGCAGTACTTC | CASSFRTGSTSYEQYF
TRBJ2-1 | NA | NA | TRBV15 | TGTGCCACCAGCAGAGAGCGGGTTCGGGAGCAGTTCTTC | CATSRERVREQFF
TRBJ2-7 | NA | TRBD1 | TRBV6-1 | TGTGCCAGCAGCGAGGGACAGGGGATACTGCACGAGCAGTACTTC | CASSEGQGILHEQYF
TRBJ2-6 | NA | TRBD1 | TRBV28 | TGTGCCAGCAGTTTATGGCAGGGGGCGCCTGGGGCCAACGTCCTGACCTTC | CASSLWQGAPGANVLTF
TRBJ2-7 | NA | TRBD1 | TRBV7-2 | TGTGCCAGCAGCTTCTGGACAGGGGGGGACTACGAGCAGTACTTC | CASSFWTGGDYEQYF